The present entry profiles one T cell receptor (beta chain) with its context. These data belong to a study of Ad26.COV2.S vaccination and SARS-CoV-2 variants. The wider study: Intramuscular Ad26.COV2.S at 5x10^10 or 1x10^11 viral particles.

This table comes from immunoSEQ multiplex PCR, and its TCRdb copy is limited to in-frame clones, with some not included. The table includes roughly 680,000 clones, around 92% detected once. V shed 4 bases and J 2 bases; nucleotides not matched to a gene: 5. Germline V CDR1 and CDR2: MGHDK, SYGVNS. This CDR3 contains 15 residues. The sample's treatment: 15 to 20 received Ad26.COV2.S at low or high dose, single or two shots; 5 received placebo; per-sample allocation not given. Specimen acquisition occurred on day 63 following the initial vaccine or placebo injection. Whoever gave the sample was an adult aged 18-55 years in Boston.

This clonotype was obtained from a person between 18 and 65 years old who received the Ad26.COV2.S COVID-19 vaccine or a placebo. J is TRBJ2-3 and V is TRBV25-1; 8 bases are shared with TRBD1. The specimen comprised peripheral blood, sampled in a trial of Ad26.COV2.S vaccine versus placebo. The CDR3 sequence is CASSVTGAFTDTQYF. As DNA, the CDR3 is TGTGCCAGCAGTGTGACAGGGGCTTTCACAGATACGCAGTATTTT.